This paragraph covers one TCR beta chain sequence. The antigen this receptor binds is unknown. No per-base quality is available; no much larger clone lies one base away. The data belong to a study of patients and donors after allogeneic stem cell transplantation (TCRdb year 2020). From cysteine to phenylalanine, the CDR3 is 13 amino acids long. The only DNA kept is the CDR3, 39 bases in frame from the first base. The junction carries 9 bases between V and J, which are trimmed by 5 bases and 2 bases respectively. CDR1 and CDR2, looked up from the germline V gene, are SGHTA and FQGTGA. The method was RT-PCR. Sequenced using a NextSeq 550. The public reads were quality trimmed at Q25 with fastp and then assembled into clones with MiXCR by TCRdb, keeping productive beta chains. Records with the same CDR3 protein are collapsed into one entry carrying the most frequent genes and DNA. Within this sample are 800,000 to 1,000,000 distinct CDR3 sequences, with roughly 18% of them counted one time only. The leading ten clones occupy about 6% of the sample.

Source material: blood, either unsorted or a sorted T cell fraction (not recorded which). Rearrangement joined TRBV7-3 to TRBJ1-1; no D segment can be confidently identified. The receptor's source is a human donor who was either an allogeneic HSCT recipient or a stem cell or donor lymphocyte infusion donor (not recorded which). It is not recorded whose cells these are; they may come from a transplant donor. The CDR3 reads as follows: CASSLMTNTEAFF. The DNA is TGTGCCAGCAGCCTAATGACTAACACTGAAGCTTTCTTT.